This TCR beta chain came from a study of regulatory T cells in long-lasting Graves disease. Researchers made TCR beta libraries by using iRepertoire HTBI primers and running Arm-PCR on CDR3 regions. Using its own MiXCR run on the multiplex PCR reads, TCRdb lists one record per CDR3 protein. The table lists approximately 400,000 distinct CDR3 sequences, more than 12% of them singletons. Time point reported: newly diagnosed GD, antithyroid drugs for less than 3 months. RNA extracted from PBMCs served as the sequencing template. This clonotype was counted only a few times. With 3 bases removed from V and 3 bases from J, the gap between germline ends came to 8 bases. The length of the CDR3 is 13 residues. Germline CDR1 and CDR2: MGHDK and SYGVNS. The same data also contributed to another study, on T cells in Graves' hyperthyroidism and ophthalmopathy. According to that study: Each diagnosis drew on symptoms, thyroxine, TRAb, thyroid ultrasound and orbital computed tomography findings. The model predicted ophthalmopathy a median around six months before onset.

The origin of this receptor is a woman aged 25-40 years with Graves disease. The sequences come from peripheral blood mononuclear cells (PBMCs), collected at new diagnosis, from a patient treated with antithyroid drugs. The chain employs TRBV25-1 and TRBJ2-5; the D is unclear. The CDR3 sequence is CASSDSGKETQYF. The CDR3 DNA sequence: TGTGCCAGCAGTGACAGTGGTAAAGAGACCCAGTACTTC.